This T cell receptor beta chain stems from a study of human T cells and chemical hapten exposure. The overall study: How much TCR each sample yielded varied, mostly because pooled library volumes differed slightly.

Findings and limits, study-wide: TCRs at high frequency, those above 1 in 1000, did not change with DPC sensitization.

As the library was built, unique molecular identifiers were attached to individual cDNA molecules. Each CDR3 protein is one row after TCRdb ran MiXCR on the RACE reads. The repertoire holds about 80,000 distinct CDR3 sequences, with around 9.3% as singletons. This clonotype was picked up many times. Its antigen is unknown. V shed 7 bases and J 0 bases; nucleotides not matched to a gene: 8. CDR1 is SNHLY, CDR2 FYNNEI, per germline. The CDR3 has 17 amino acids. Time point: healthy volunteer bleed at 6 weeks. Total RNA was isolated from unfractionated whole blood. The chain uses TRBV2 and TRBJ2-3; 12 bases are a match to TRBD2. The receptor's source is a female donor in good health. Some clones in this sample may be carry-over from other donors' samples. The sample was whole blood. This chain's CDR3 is CASTRLAGAESTDTQYF. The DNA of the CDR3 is TGTGCCAGCACGAGACTAGCGGGAGCTGAAAGCACAGATACGCAGTATTTT. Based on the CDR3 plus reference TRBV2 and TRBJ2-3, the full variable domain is EPEVTQTPSHQVTQMGQEVILRCVPISNHLYFYWYRQILGQKVEFLVSFYNNEISEKSEIFDDQFSVERPDGSNFTLKIRSTKLEDSAMYFCASTRLAGAESTDTQYFGPGTRLTVL.